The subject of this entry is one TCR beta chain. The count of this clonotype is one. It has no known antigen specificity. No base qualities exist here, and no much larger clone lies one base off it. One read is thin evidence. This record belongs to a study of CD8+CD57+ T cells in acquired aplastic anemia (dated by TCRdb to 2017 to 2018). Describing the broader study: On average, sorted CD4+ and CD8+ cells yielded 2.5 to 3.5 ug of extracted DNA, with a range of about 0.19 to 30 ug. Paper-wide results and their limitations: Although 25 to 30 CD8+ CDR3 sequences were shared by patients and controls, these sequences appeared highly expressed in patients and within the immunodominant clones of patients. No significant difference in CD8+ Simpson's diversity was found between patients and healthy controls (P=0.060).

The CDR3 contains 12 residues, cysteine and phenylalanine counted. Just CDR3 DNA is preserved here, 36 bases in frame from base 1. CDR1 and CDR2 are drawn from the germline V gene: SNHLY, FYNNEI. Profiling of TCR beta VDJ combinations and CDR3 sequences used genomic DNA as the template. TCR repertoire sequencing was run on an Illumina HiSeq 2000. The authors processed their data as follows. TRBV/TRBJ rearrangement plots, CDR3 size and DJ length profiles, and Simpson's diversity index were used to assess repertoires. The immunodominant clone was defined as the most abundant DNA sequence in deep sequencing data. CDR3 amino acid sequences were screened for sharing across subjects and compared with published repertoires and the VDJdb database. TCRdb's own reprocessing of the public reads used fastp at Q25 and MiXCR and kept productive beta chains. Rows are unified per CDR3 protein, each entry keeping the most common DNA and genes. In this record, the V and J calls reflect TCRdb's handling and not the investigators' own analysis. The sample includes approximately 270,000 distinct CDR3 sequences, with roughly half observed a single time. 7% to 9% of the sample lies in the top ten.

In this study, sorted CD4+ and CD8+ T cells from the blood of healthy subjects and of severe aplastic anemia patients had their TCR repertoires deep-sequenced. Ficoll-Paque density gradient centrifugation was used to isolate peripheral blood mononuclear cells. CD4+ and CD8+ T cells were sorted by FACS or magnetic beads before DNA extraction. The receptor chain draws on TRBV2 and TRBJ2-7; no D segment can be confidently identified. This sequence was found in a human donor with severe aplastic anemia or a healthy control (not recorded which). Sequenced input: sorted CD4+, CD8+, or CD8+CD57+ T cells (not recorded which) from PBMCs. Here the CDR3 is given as CVISRVTREQYF. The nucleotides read TGTGTCATCTCACGGGTCACCCGGGAGCAGTACTTC. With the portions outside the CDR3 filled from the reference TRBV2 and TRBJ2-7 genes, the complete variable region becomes EPEVTQTPSHQVTQMGQEVILRCVPISNHLYFYWYRQILGQKVEFLVSFYNNEISEKSEIFDDQFSVERPDGSNFTLKIRSTKLEDSAMYFCVISRVTREQYFGPGTRLTVT.